The 8 T cell receptor beta chains presented below share a single source sample, sequenced in a study of T cells in Graves' hyperthyroidism and ophthalmopathy. The CDR3 regions of TCR beta were amplified from RNA transcripts. With the HTBI primer set, the TCR CDR3 went through a first round of RT-PCR. MiXCR was run by TCRdb on the multiplex PCR reads, yielding one entry per CDR3 protein. The sample has hundreds of thousands of distinct CDR3 sequences, about 14% seen once. What was sequenced was blood. The receptors were sampled from a woman in her forties or fifties with Graves' ophthalmopathy.

This clonotype was detected many times. The rearrangement uses TRBV7-9 and TRBJ2-1; 10 bases are a match to TRBD1. V gave up 5 bases and J gave up 7 bases; unmatched junction bases: 8. The CDR3 has 15 amino acids. Germline V lookup: CDR1 SEHNR, CDR2 FQNEAQ (reference sequence). The CDR3 sequence is CASSNRDRGGNEQFF. In nucleotides, the CDR3 is TGTGCCAGCAGCAACCGGGACAGGGGTGGGAATGAGCAGTTCTTC.

The chain couples TRBV10-3 to TRBJ2-3, with TRBD1 identical over 10 bases. After removal of 2 bases from V and 5 bases from J, the junction contained 10 bases not matched to a gene. The CDR3 is 17 amino acids. Germline V gene data show CDR1 as ENHRY and CDR2 as SYGVKD. The CDR3 nucleotides read TGTGCCATCAGTGAGGACAGGGGGCCTACGTCGGGAGATACGCAGTATTTT. Its protein is CAISEDRGPTSGDTQYF.

The V call is TRBV19, the J call TRBJ1-5; unclear D gene. Germline CDR1 LNHDA, CDR2 SQIVND (reference sequence). The CDR3 loop spans 10 amino acids. The V end was cut by 5 bases, the J end by 6 bases, with 2 bases between. CDR3 coding DNA: TGTGCCAGTAGTGGTCAGCCCCAGCATTTT. Encoded protein: CASSGQPQHF.

This clonotype was seen repeatedly, ten times or more. The chain has TRBV5-1 and TRBJ1-1, with a possible D match to TRBD1 (6 bases). CDR3 length: 14 residues. The ends were cut back, 5 bases at V and 8 bases at J, with 19 bases in the middle. The germline V gene has CDR1 SGHRS and CDR2 YFSETQ. As DNA, the CDR3 is TGCGCCAGCAGACCCAAGCAAGCCGGGGGCGAAGCTTTCTTT. Encoded protein: CASRPKQAGGEAFF.

This clonotype appeared many times. The rearrangement links TRBV3-1 to TRBJ2-3, with D perhaps matching TRBD1 or TRBD2 (5 bases each). Germline V CDR1 and CDR2: LGHDT, YNNKEL (reference sequence). V lost 3 bases, J lost 2 bases, and 21 bases lay in between. The CDR3 has 18 amino acids. The CDR3 spells CASSHQGLGETNTDTQYF. CDR3 in DNA: TGTGCCAGCAGCCACCAGGGATTGGGGGAGACGAACACAGATACGCAGTATTTT.

This clonotype has more than one count but fewer than ten. The chain employs TRBV30 and TRBJ1-1; 11 positions match TRBD1. The J segment lost 4 bases and the V segment lost 7 bases, leaving 5 bases of the junction unmatched. Germline CDR1 and CDR2: GTSNPN and SVGIG (reference sequence). CDR3 size: 13 residues. CDR3 bases: TGTGCCTCCGGACAGGGGGCTTTCACTGAAGCTTTCTTT. Amino acid sequence: CASGQGAFTEAFF.

The chain combines TRBV28 with TRBJ1-4; D perhaps matches TRBD1 (5 bases). The V and J ends lost 5 bases and 2 bases respectively, with 18 bases between them. CDR3 size: 17 residues. CDR1 and CDR2 (germline): MDHEN, SYDVKM. The CDR3 nucleotides are TGTGCCAGCAGTAACCAAGCTCCAGGGTTGACTAATGAAAAACTGTTTTTT. Its protein is CASSNQAPGLTNEKLFF.

The genes are TRBV7-9 and TRBJ2-2; 7 bases line up with TRBD2. This CDR3 has 16 residues. Losses at the gene ends were 5 bases for V and 7 bases for J; bases not matched to a gene: 13. Germline V gene sequence: CDR1 SEHNR, CDR2 FQNEAQ (reference sequence). The CDR3 DNA is TGTGCCAGCAGCCAAGACGGCGGGAGTTATTTCGGGGAGCTGTTTTTT. This sequence encodes CASSQDGGSYFGELFF.